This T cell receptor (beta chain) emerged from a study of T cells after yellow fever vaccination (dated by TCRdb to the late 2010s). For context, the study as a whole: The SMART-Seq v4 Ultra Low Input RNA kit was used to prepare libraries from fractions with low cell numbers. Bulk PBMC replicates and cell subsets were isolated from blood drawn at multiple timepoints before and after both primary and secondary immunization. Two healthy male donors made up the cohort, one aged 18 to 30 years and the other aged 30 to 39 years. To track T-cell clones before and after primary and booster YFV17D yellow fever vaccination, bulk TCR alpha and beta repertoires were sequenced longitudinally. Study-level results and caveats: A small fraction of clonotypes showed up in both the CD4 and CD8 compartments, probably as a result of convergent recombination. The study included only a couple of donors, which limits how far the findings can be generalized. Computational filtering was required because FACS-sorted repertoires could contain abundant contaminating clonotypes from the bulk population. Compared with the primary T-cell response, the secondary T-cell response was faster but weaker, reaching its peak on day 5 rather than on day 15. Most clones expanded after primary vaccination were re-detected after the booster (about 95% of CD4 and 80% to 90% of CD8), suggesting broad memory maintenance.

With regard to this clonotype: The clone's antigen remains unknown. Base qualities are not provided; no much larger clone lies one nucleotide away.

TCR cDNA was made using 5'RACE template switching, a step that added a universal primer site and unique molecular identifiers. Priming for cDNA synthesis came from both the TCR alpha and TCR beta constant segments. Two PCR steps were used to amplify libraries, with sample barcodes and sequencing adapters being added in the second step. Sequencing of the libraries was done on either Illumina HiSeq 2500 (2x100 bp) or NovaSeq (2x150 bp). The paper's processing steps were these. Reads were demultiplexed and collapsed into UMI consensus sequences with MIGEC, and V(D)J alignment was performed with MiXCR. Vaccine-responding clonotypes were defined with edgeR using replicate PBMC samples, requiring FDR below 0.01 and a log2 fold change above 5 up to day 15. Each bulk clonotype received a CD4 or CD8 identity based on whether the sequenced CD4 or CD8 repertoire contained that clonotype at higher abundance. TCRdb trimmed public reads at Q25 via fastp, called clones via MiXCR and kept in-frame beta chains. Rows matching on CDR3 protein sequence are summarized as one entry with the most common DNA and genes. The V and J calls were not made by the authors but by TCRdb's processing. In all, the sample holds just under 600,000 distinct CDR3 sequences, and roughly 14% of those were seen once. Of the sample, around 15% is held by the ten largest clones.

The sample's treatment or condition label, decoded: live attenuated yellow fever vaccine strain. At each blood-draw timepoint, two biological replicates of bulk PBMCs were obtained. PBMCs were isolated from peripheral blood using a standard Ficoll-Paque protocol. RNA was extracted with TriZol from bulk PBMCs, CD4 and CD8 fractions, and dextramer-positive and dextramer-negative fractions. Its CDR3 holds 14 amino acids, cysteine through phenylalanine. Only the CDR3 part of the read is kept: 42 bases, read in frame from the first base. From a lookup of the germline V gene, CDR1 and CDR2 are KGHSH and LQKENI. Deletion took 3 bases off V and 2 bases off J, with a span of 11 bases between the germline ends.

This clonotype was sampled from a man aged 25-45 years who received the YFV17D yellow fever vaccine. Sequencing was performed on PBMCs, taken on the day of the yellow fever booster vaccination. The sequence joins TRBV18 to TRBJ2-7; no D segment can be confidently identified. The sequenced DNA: TGTGCCAGCTCACCTAAGGGCACACCCTACGAGCAGTACTTC. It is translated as CASSPKGTPYEQYF.